This T cell receptor beta chain was recovered during a study of T cell responses to AZD1222 COVID-19 vaccine. Points from the study as a whole: Increased Spike-specific TCR breadth and depth were observed after two AZD1222 doses. Baseline seropositivity characterized only a handful of AZD1222 recipients. Clonal diversity was possibly underestimated, and white British individuals and females predominated among donors.

Data came from immunoSEQ multiplex PCR; TCRdb stores just in-frame clones and leaves some out. Here the sample spans approximately 190,000 clones, 85% to 95% being singletons. About this clone itself: The antigen remains undetermined.

With 3 bases clipped from V and 6 bases from J, the junction kept 12 bases outside the gene matches. Germline lookup yields CDR1 KGHSH and CDR2 LQKENI. The CDR3 loop spans 17 amino acids. The rearrangement uses TRBV18 and TRBJ1-5; 9 bases fit TRBD1. The sample was peripheral blood, taken on day 0 of AZD1222 vaccination. This receptor was obtained from an adult in good health. The CDR3 nucleotides read TGTGCCAGCTCACCCCGGATATATGACAGGGGGGGTCAGCCCCAGCATTTT. Its protein product is CASSPRIYDRGGQPQHF.